This T cell receptor beta chain was observed in a study of early T cells in non-severe SARS-CoV-2 infection. In the study overall: Sequencing was performed on bulk RNA from unsorted whole blood, leaving chains unpaired.

This CDR3 is built from 14 residues. Germline V gives CDR1 SGHRS, CDR2 YFSETQ. V dropped 5 bases and J dropped 2 bases, with 10 bases sitting between them. TCRdb re-called the 5' RACE reads with MiXCR, one entry per CDR3 protein. The repertoire holds about 98,000 distinct CDR3 sequences, with 8% to 13% as singletons. The V and J genes are TRBV5-1 and TRBJ2-2, with D possibly TRBD1 on 6 matching bases. Sequencing was done on a sample of whole blood. This sequence was found in an adult who was a healthcare worker with PCR-confirmed SARS-CoV-2 infection or an uninfected control (not recorded which). The CDR3 DNA sequence: TGCGCCAGCAGTGAACAGGGAAACACCGGGGAGCTGTTTTTT. Its translation: CASSEQGNTGELFF.